The present entry profiles one T cell receptor (beta chain) with its context. Data came from immunoSEQ multiplex PCR; TCRdb stores just in-frame clones and leaves some out. The data contain some 99,000 clones, around nine tenths of them seen just once; the ten biggest clones take up more than 2%. The data derive from a study of cytomegalovirus exposure and HLA in healthy donors. Germline V CDR1 and CDR2: SGHRS, YFSETQ. This CDR3 region has 15 residues. With 3 bases removed from V and 0 bases from J, the gap between germline ends came to 10 bases. The rearrangement joins TRBV5-1 to TRBJ2-1; D is possibly TRBD2 (6 bases). Source material: PBMCs. The TCR was taken from a woman younger than 35 in good health and CMV-seronegative. The DNA of the CDR3 is TGCGCCAGCAGCTGGGACTCGAGCTCCTACAATGAGCAGTTCTTC. Protein: CASSWDSSSYNEQFF.